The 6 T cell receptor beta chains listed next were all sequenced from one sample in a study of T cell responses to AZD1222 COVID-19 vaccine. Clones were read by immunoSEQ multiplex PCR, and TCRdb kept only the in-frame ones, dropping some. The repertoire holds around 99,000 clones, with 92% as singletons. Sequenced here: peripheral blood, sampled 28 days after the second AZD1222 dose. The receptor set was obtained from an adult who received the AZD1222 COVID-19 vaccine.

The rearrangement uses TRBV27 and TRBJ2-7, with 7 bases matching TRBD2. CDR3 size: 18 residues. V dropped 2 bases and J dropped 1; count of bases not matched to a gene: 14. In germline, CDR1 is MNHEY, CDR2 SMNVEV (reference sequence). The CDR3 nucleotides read TGTGCCAGCAGTTTACCCCGCCTTCTGCGGGAGCGGTCCTACGAGCAGTACTTC. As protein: CASSLPRLLRERSYEQYF.

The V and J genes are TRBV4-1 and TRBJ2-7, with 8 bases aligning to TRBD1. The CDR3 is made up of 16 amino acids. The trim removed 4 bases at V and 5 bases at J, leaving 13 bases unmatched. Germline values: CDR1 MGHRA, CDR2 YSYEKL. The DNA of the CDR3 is TGCGCCAGCAGCCTTATTCCGGGACAGGTGATAAACGAGCAGTACTTC. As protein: CASSLIPGQVINEQYF.

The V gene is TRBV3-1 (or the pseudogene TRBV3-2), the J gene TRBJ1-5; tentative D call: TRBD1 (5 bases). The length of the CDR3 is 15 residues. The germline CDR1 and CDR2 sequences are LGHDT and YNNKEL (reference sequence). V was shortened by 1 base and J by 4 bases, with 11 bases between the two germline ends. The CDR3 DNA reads TGTGCCAGCAGCCAAGGCCTACAGGCAAATCAGCCCCAGCATTTT. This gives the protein CASSQGLQANQPQHF.

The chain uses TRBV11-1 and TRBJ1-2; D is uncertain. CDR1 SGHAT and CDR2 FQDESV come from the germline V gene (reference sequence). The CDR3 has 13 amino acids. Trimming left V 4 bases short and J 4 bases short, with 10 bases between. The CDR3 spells CASSSTPRYGYTF. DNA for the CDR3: TGTGCCAGCAGCTCAACCCCCCGCTATGGCTACACCTTC.

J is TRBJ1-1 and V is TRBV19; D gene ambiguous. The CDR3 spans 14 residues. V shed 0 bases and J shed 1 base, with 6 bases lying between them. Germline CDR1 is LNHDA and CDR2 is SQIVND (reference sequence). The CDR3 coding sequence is TGTGCCAGTAGTATAGATCCAAGGAACACTGAAGCTTTCTTT. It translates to CASSIDPRNTEAFF.

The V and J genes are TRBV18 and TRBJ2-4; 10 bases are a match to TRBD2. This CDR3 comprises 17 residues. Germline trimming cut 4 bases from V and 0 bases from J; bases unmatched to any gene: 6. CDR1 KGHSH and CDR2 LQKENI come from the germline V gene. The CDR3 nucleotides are TGTGCCAGCTCACTAACCGGGACTAGCGTAGCCAAAAACATTCAGTACTTC. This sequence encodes CASSLTGTSVAKNIQYF.